This T cell receptor beta chain appears in the sequencing data of a study of blood T cell repertoires in COVID-19. Here immunoSEQ multiplex PCR was the method, and the copy in TCRdb shows in-frame clones only, minus some. Of tens of thousands of clones in the sample, roughly 85% are singletons; the top ten hold 5% to 5.5%. The CDR3 contains 15 residues. Germline V gene data show CDR1 as MNHEY and CDR2 as SMNVEV (reference sequence). Trimming at V came to 2 bases and at J to 3 bases, leaving 2 bases not matched to a gene. The sequenced sample consisted of peripheral blood. The TCR sequence derives from a man in his fifties or sixties with acute or convalescent COVID-19. V is TRBV27 and J is TRBJ2-2; 8 nucleotides line up with TRBD1. The CDR3 DNA follows: TGTGCCAGCAGTTTAAAGACAGGGGACACCGGGGAGCTGTTTTTT. As protein: CASSLKTGDTGELFF.